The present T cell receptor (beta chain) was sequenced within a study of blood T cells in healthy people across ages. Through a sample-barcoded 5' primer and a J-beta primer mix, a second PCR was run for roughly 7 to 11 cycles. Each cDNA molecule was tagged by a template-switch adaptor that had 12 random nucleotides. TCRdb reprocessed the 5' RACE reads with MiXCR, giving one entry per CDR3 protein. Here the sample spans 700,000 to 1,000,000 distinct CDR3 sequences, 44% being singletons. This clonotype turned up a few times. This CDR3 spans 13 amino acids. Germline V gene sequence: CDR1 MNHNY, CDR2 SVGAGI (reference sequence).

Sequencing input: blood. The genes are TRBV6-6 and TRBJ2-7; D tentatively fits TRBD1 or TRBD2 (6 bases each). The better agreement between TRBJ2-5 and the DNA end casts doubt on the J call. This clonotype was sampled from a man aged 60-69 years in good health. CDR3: CASSYRGAETQYF. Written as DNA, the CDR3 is TGTGCCAGCAGTTACAGGGGGGCAGAGACCCAGTACTTC.